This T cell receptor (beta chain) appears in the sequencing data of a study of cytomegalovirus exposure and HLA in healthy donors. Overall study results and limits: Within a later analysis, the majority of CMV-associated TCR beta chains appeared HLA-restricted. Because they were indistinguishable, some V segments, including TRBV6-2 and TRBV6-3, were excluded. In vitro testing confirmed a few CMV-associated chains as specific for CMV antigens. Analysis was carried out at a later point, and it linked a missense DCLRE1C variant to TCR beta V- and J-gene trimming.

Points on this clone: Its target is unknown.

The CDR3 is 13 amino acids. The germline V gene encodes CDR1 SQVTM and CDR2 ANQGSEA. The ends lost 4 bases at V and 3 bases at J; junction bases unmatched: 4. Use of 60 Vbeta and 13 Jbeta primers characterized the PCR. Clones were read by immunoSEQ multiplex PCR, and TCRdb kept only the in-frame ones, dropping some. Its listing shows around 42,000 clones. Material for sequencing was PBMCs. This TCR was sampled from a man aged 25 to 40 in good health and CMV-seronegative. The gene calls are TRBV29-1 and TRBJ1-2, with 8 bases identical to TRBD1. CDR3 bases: TGCAGCGTTGCTTCGGGACAGGACTATGGCTACACCTTC. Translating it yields CSVASGQDYGYTF.